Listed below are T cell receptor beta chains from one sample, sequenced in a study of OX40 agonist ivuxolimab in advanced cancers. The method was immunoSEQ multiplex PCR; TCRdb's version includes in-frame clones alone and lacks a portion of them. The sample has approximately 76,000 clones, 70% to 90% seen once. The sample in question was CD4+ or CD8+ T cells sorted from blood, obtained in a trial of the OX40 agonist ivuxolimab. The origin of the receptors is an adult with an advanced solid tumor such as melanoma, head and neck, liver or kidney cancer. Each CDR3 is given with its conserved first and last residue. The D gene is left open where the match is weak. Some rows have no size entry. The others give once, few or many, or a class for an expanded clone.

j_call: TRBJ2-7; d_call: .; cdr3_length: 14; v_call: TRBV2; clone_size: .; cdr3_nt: TGTGCCAGCAGTGATTGGACATCCTCCTACGAGCAGTACTTC; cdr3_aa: CASSDWTSSYEQYF
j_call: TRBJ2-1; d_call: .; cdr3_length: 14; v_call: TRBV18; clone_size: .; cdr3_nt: TGTGCCAGCTCACCAGTCCAGGGGGGCAATGAGCAGTTCTTC; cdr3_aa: CASSPVQGGNEQFF
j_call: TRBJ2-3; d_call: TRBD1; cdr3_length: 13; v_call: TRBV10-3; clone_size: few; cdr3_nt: TGTGCCATCCAAGGACAGGGGTCCAATACGCAGTATTTT; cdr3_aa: CAIQGQGSNTQYF
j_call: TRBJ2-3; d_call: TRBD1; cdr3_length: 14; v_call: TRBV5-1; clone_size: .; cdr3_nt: TGCGCCAGCAGTAGACAGGGACCGCCAGATACGCAGTATTTT; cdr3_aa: CASSRQGPPDTQYF
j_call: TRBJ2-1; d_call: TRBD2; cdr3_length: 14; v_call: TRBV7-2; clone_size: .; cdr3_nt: TGTGCCAGCTCCGCCCAACTAGCGGGGGTAGAGCAGTTCTTC; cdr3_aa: CASSAQLAGVEQFF
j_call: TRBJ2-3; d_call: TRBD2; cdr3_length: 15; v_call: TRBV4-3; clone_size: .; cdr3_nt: TGCGCCAGCGCGCGGGGGGCCTACCTCACAGATACGCAGTATTTT; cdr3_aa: CASARGAYLTDTQYF
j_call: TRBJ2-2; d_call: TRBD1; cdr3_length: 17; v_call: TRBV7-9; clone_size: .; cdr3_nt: TGTGCCAGCAGCCCCCCCCGACAGGGGGCGAACACCGGGGAGCTGTTTTTT; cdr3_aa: CASSPPRQGANTGELFF
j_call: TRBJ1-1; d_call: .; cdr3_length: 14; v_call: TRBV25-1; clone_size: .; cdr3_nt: TGTGCCAGCAGTGACCCGGGGAGGGTGACTGAAGCTTTCTTT; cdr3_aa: CASSDPGRVTEAFF
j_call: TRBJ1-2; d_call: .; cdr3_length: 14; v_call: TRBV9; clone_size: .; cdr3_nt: TGTGCCAGCAGCGGTGAGTTAGCTAACTATGGCTACACCTTC; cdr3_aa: CASSGELANYGYTF
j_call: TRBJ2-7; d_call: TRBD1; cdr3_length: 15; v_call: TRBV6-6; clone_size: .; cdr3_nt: TGTGCCAGCAGTTTGGGACAGGAGGGGGTCTACGAGCAGTACTTC; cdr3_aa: CASSLGQEGVYEQYF
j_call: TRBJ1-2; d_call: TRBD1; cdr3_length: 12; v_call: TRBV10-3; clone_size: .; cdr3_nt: TGTGCCACCAGGGACAGGGACGATGGCTACACCTTC; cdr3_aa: CATRDRDDGYTF
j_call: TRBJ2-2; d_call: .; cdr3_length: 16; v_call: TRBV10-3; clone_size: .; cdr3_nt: TGTGCCATCAGTTCGGGGGCAGGGAGGCGGACCGGGGAGCTGTTTTTT; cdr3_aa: CAISSGAGRRTGELFF
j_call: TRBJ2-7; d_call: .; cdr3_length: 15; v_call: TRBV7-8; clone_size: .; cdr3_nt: TGTGCCAGCAGCTCAACCCCGGGGGCCGCATACGAGCAGTACTTC; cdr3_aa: CASSSTPGAAYEQYF
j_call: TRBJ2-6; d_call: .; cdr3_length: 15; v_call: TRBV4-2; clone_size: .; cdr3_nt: TGTGCCAGCAGCCAAGATGGTACTGGGGCCAACGTCCTGACTTTC; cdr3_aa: CASSQDGTGANVLTF
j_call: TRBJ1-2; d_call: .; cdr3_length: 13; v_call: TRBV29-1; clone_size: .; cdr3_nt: TGCAGCGTTGAAGTACTAGATAGGGGTGGCTACACCTTC; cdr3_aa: CSVEVLDRGGYTF
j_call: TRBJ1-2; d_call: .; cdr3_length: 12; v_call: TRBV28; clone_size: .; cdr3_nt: TGTGCCAGCAGTTCATCCGGCTATGGCTACACCTTC; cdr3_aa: CASSSSGYGYTF
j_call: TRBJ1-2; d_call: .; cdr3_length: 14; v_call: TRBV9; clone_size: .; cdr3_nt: TGTGCCAGCAGCGTAGAACAGGCCGGCTATGGCTACACCTTC; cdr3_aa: CASSVEQAGYGYTF
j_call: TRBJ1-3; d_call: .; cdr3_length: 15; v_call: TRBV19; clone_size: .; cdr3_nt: TGTGCCACCTCCCTCAGTGGAGACTCTGGAAACACCATATATTTT; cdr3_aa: CATSLSGDSGNTIYF
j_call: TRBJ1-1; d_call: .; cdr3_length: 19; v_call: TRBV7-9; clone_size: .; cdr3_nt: TGTGCCAGCAGCTTAGTAGGCGGCTCGCTCGTACGGATGAACACTGAAGCTTTCTTT; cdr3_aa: CASSLVGGSLVRMNTEAFF
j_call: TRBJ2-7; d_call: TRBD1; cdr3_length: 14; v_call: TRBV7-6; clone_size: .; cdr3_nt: TGTGCCAGCAGCTTGGACAGGAACTCCTACGAGCAGTACTTC; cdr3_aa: CASSLDRNSYEQYF
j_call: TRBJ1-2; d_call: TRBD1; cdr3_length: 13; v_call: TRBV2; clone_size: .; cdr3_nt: TGTGCCAGCAGTACGGACAGGGGGTCTGGCTACACCTTC; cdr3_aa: CASSTDRGSGYTF
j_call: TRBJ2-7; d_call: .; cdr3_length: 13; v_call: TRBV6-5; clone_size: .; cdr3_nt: TGTGCCAGCAGTTACGTGGGGTGGTACGAGCAGTACTTC; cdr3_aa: CASSYVGWYEQYF
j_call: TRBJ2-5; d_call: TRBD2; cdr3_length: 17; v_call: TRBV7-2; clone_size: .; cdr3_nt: TGTGCCAGCAGCACTTCAGCTAGCGGGGGGGCCTGGGAGACCCAGTACTTC; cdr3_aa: CASSTSASGGAWETQYF
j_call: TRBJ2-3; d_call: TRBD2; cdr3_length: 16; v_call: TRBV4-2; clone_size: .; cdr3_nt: TGTGCCAGCAGCCATTTAGCGGGGGGGAGCACAGATACGCAGTATTTT; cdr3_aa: CASSHLAGGSTDTQYF
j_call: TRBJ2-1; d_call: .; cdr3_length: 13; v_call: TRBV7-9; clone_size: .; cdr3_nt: TGTGCCAGCAGCTTTGGCCGAATCAATGAGCAGTTCTTC; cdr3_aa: CASSFGRINEQFF
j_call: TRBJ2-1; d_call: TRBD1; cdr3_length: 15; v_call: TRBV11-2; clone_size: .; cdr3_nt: TGTGCCAGCAGCTTGGACAGGGGAAACTACAATGAGCAGTTCTTC; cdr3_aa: CASSLDRGNYNEQFF
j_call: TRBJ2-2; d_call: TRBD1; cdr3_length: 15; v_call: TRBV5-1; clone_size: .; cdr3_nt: TGCGCCAGCAGGCAACAGGGGGGGAACACCGGGGAGCTGTTTTTT; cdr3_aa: CASRQQGGNTGELFF
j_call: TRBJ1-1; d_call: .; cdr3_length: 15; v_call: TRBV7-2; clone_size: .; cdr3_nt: TGTGCCAGCAGCCCAATCGGGGGGTTGGGCACTGAAGCTTTCTTT; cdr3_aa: CASSPIGGLGTEAFF
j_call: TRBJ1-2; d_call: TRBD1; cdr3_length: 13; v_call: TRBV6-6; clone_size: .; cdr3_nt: TGTGCCAGCATCCGGGACAGTTATTATGGCTACACCTTC; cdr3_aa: CASIRDSYYGYTF
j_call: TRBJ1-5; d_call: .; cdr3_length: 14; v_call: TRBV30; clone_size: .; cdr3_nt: TGTGCCTGGAGTAGCAGGGCGGGCAATCAGCCCCAGCATTTT; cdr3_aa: CAWSSRAGNQPQHF
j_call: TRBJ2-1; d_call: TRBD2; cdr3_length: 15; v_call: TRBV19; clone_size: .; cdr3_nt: TGTGCCAGTACCGAGGGCGGGGGAGGTTGGGATGAGCAGTTCTTC; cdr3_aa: CASTEGGGGWDEQFF
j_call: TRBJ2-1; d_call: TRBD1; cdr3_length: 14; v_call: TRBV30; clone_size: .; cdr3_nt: TGTGCCTGGAAGACAGGGGACCCCTACAATGAGCAGTTCTTC; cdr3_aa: CAWKTGDPYNEQFF
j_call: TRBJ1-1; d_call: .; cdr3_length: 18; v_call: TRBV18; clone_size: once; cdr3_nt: TGTGCCAGCTCACCCCCTACTGGCAGGGCCGTGTCGGACACTGAAGCTTTCTTT; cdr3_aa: CASSPPTGRAVSDTEAFF
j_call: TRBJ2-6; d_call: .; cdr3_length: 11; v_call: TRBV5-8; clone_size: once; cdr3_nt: TGTGCCAGCAGCTTACAAGTCTCTCTGACTTTC; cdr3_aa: CASSLQVSLTF
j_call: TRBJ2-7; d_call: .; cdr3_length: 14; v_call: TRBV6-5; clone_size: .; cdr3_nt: TGTGCCGCCGATCCGACACAACCTACGAAAGAGCAGTACTTC; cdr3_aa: CAADPTQPTKEQYF
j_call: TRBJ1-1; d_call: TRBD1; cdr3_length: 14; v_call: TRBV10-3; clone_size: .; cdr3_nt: TGTGCCATCAGAGGGACAGACGGATACACTGAAGCTTTCTTT; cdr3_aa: CAIRGTDGYTEAFF
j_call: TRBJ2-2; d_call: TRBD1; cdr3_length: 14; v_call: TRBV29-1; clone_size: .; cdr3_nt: TGCAGCACCCGACAGGGGACGAACACCGGGGAGCTGTTTTTT; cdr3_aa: CSTRQGTNTGELFF
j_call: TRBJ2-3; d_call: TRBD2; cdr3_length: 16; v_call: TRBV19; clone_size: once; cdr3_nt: TGTGCCAGTGGGACCGGCGGGACTAGCGGGGGGGCCGGGCAGTATTTT; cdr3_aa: CASGTGGTSGGAGQYF
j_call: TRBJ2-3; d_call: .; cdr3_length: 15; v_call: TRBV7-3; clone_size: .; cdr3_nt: TGTGCCAGCAGCTTATATCCAAACATGGCAGATACGCAGTATTTT; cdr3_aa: CASSLYPNMADTQYF
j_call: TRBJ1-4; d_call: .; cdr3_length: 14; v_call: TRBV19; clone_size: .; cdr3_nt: TGTGCCAGTAGTATCTCGACAACTAATGAAAAACTGTTTTTT; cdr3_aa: CASSISTTNEKLFF
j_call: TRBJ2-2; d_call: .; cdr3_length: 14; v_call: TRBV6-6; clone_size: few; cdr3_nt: TGTGCCAGCAGTGATACCGATTACAACGGGGAGCTGTTTTTT; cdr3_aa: CASSDTDYNGELFF
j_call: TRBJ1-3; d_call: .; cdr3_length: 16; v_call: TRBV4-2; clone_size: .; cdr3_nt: TGTGCCAGCAGCCAAGCGTCGGCAGACTCTGGAAACACCATATATTTT; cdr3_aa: CASSQASADSGNTIYF
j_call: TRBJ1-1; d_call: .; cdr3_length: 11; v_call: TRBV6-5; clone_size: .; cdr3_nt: TGTGCCAGCAGGCGTGGGGCTGAAGCTTTCTTT; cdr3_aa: CASRRGAEAFF
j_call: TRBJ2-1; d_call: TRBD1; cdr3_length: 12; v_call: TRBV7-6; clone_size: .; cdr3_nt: TGTGCCAGCAGCTCGACAGGGTTTGAGCAGTTCTTC; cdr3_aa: CASSSTGFEQFF
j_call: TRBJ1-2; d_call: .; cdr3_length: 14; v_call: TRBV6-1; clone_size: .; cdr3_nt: TGTGCCAGCAGTGCGGGGGGAGCAAACTATGGCTACACCTTC; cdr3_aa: CASSAGGANYGYTF
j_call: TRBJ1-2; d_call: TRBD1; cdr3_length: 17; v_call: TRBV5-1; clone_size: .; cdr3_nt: TGCGCCAGCAGCTTAACAGGGGAATCCGCCCTATGGGGTGGCTACACCTTC; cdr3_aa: CASSLTGESALWGGYTF
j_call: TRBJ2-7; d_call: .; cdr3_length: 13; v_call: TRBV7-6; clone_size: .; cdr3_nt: TGTGCCAGCAGTCCAAGGGACGGTTACGAGCAGTACTTC; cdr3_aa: CASSPRDGYEQYF